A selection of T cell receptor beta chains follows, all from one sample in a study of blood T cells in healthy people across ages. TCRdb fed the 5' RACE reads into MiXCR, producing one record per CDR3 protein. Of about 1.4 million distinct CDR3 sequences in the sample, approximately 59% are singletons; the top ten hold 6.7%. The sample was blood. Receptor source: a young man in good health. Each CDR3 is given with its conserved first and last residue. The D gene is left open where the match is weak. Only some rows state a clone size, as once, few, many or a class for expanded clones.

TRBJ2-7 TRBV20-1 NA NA TGCAGTGCTAGAGATCCATTGAGTACCTACGAGCAGTACTTC CSARDPLSTYEQYF
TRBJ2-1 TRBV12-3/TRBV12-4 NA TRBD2 TGTGCCAGCAGCCCTCGGACTAGCGGGAGGGCGACGAATGAGCAGTTCTTC CASSPRTSGRATNEQFF
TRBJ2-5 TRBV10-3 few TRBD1 TGTGCCACCCGACAGGGAGAGACCCAGTACTTC CATRQGETQYF
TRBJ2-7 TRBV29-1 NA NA TGCAGCGTTCTTATTTCCTACGAGCAGTACTTC CSVLISYEQYF
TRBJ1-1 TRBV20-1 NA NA TGCAGTGCTAGAGGGGGCCCGGAGCTAACTGAAGCTTTCTTT CSARGGPELTEAFF
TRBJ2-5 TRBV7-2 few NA TGTGCCAGCAGCTTGGCTAGTTGGAAGACCCAGTACTTC CASSLASWKTQYF
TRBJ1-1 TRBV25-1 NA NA TGTGCCAGCAGTGTAGGAGGGGTGGCTTTCTTT CASSVGGVAFF
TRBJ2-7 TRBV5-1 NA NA TGCGCCAGCAAAAGCGGAGGCCTGGACGAGCAGTACTTC CASKSGGLDEQYF
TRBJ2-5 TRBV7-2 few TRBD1 TGTGCCAGCAGCTTAGCAGGGACAGAGTTTAAGACCCAGTACTTC CASSLAGTEFKTQYF
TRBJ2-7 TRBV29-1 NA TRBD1 TGCAGCGCAATCGACAGGGGAAAGTACGAGCAGTACTTC CSAIDRGKYEQYF
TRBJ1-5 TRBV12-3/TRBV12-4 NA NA TGTGCCAGCAAGGGGGGGGGAAATCAGCCCCAGCATTTT CASKGGGNQPQHF
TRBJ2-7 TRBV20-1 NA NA TGCAGTGCTAGTCGCGGGGGCAGCAACGAGCAGTACTTC CSASRGGSNEQYF
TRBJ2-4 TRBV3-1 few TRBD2 TGTGCCAGCAGCCACACAAACCGACTAGCGGGAGCCAAAAACATTCAGTACTTC CASSHTNRLAGAKNIQYF
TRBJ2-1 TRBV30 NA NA TGTGCCTGGAGTGGCTTTTCACCGATCAATGAGCAGTTCTTC CAWSGFSPINEQFF
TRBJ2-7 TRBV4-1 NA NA TGCGCCAGCAGCCAAGATCTCGCAGGGTCAAGCTACGAGCAGTACTTC CASSQDLAGSSYEQYF
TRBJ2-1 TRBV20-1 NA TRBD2 TGCAGTGCTAGGCCTAGCGGGGGGCCCTACAATGAGCAGTTCTTC CSARPSGGPYNEQFF
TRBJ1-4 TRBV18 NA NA TGTGCCAGCTCACCTTCCATCCAAGGGGAAAAACTGTTTTTT CASSPSIQGEKLFF
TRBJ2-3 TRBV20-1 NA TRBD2 TGCAGTGCATATCCCACGACTAGCGGGAGAATCTTTACAGATACGCAGTATTTT CSAYPTTSGRIFTDTQYF
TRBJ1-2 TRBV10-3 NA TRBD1 TGTGCCATCAGTGATAGGACAGGGTGGGGCTACACCTTC CAISDRTGWGYTF
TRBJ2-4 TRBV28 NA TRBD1 TGTGCCAGCAGTTTAGGGACAGTCAGCATTCAGTACTTC CASSLGTVSIQYF
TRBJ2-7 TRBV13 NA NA TGTGCCAGCAGCTTATGGTCGAGGACAGCCTACGAGCAGTACTTC CASSLWSRTAYEQYF
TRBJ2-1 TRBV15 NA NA TGTGCCACCAGCAGGGAATCAGAGGAGGGACGAACCTACAATGAGCAGTTCTTC CATSRESEEGRTYNEQFF
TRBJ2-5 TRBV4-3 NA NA TGCGCCAGCAGCAACGGGTCTCTTGGTGGAGAGACCCAGTACTTC CASSNGSLGGETQYF
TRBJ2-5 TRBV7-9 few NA TGTGCCAGCAGCTCGACGGGGGCGGTGGAGGAGACCCAGTACTTC CASSSTGAVEETQYF
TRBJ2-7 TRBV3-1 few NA TGTGCCAGCAGCCAAGGTCGGCATTACATGGGCGAGCAGTACTTC CASSQGRHYMGEQYF
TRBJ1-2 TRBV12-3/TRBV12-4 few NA TGTGCCAGCAGTTGGCCTCACACCTTC CASSWPHTF
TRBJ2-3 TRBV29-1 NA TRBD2 TGCAGCGCCCCGACTAGCGGGGGGAACACAGATACGCAGTATTTT CSAPTSGGNTDTQYF
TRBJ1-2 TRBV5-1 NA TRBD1 TGCGCCAGCAGCTTGGGGACAGGGGAGATCTATGGCTACACCTTC CASSLGTGEIYGYTF
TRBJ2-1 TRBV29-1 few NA TGCAGCGTTGATGTCTCGCTTAACCAGTTCTTC CSVDVSLNQFF
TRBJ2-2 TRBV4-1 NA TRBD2 TGCGCCAGCTGGGGGGGAGTTGTTCCCGGGGAGCTGTTTTTT CASWGGVVPGELFF
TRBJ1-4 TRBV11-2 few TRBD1 TGTGCCAGCAGGTCGCCGGGACAGCCTAATGAAAAACTGTTTTTT CASRSPGQPNEKLFF
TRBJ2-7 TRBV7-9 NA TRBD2 TGTGCCAGCAGCTCTACGGGAGGGCCGGAGTCCTACGAGCAGTACTTC CASSSTGGPESYEQYF
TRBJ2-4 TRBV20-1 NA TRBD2 TGCAGTGCTACTGGGGGGGGTCCTCAAGAAGTAGCCAAAAACATTCAGTACTTC CSATGGGPQEVAKNIQYF
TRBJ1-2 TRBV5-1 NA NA TGCGCCAGCAGCTTGAGGATTCGGGGCTCTCTGGATGGCTACACCTTC CASSLRIRGSLDGYTF
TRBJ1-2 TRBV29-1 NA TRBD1 TGCAGCGTTCCCCTGACAGGGCCTGGCTACACCTTC CSVPLTGPGYTF
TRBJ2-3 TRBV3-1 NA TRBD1 TGTGCCAGCAGCACAGGGGGCGAGACAGATATGCAGTATTTT CASSTGGETDMQYF
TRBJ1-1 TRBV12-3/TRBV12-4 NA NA TGTGCCAGCAGTTTTTTATCCGGGGATACAAAGCGAAACACTGAAGCTTTCTTT CASSFLSGDTKRNTEAFF
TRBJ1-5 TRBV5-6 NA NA TGTGCCAGCAGCCTCTTCAATCAGCCCCAGCATTTT CASSLFNQPQHF
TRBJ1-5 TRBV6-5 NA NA TGTGCCAGCAGTTACTCACATGGGGATCAGCCCCAGCATTTT CASSYSHGDQPQHF
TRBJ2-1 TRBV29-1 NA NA TGCAGCGTTGAGAGGGGTCTAGCGCTTTACAATGAGCAGTTCTTC CSVERGLALYNEQFF